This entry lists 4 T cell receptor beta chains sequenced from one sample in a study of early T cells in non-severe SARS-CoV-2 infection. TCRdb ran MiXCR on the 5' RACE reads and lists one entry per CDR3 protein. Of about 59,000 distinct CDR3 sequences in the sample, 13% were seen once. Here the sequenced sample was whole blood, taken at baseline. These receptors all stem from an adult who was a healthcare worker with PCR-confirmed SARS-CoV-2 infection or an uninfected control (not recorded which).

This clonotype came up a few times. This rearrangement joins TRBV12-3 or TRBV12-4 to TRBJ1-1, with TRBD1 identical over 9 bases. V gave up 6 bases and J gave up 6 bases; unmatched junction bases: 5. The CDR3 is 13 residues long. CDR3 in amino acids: CASRPRDRAEAFF. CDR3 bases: TGTGCCAGCAGACCCCGGGACAGGGCTGAAGCTTTCTTT.

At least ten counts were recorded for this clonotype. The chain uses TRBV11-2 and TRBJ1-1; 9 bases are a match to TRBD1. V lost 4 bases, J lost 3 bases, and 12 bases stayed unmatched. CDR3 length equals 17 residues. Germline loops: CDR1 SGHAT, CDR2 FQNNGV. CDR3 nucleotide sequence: TGTGCCAGCAGCTATTTGGGACAGGGAAGAATATACACTGAAGCTTTCTTT. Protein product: CASSYLGQGRIYTEAFF.

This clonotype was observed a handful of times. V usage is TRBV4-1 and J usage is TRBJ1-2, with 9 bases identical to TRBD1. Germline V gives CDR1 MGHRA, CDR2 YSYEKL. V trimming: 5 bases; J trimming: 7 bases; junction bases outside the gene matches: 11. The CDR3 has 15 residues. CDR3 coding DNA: TGCGCCAGCAGCGTTCGGGACAGGGAGAGTTTTGGCTACACCTTC. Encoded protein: CASSVRDRESFGYTF.

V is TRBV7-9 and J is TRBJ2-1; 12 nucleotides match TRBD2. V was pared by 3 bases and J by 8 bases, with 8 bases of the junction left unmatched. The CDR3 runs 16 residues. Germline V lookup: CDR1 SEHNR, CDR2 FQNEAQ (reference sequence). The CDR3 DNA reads TGTGCCAGCAGCTTGGAGACTAGCGGGAGTATCCATGAGCAGTTCTTC. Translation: CASSLETSGSIHEQFF.